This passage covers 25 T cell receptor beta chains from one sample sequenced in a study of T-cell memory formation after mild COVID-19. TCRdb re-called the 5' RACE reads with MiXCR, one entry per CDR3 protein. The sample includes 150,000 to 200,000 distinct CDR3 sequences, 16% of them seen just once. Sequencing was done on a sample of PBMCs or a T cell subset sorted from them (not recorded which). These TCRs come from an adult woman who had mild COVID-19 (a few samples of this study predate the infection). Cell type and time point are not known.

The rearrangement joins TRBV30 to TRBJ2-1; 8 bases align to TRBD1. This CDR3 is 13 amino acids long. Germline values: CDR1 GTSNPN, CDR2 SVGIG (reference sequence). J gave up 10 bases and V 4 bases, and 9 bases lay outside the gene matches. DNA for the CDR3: TGTGCCTGGAATAAAGGACAGGGAGTCGAGCAGTTCTTC. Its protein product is CAWNKGQGVEQFF.

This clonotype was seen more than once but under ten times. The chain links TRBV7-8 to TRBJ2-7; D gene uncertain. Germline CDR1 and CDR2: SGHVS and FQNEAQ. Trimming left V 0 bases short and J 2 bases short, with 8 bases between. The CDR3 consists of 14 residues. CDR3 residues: CASSLAGSTYEQYF. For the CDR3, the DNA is TGTGCCAGCAGCTTAGCGGGTTCTACCTACGAGCAGTACTTC.

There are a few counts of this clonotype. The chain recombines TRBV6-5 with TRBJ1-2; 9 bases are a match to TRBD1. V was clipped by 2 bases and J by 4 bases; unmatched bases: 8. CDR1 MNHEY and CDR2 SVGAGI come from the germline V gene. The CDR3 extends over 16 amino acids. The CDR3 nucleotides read TGTGCCAGCAGTTACAGGGGGACAGGGAATCGCTATGGCTACACCTTC. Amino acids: CASSYRGTGNRYGYTF.

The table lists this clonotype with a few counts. CDR3 in amino acids: CSASKLGGEQFF. CDR3 coding DNA: TGCAGTGCTAGCAAACTAGGAGGTGAGCAGTTCTTC. V is TRBV20-1 and J is TRBJ2-1; a possible D gene is TRBD2 (5 bases). Germline assignment: CDR1 DFQATT and CDR2 SNEGSKA (reference sequence). Trimming removed 3 bases at V and 9 bases at J, with 12 bases between. The CDR3 runs 12 residues.

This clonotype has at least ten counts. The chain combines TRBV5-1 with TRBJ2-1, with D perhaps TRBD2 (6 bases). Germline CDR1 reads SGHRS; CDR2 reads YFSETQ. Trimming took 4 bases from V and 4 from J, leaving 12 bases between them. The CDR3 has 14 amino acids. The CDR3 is CASSPTGLYNEQFF. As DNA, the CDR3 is TGCGCCAGCAGCCCGACGGGACTGTACAATGAGCAGTTCTTC.

The CDR3 spells CASSPLATGDYEQYF. The CDR3 nucleotides are TGTGCCAGCAGTCCCCTGGCGACAGGGGACTACGAGCAGTACTTC. The V gene is TRBV12-3 or TRBV12-4, the J gene TRBJ2-7; 8 nucleotides agree with TRBD1. The CDR3 has 15 amino acids. V lost 5 bases, J lost 3 bases, and 9 bases stayed unmatched.

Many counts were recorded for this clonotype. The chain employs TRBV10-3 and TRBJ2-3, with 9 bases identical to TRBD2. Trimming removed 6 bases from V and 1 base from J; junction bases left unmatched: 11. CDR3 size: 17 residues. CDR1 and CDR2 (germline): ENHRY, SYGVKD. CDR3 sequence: CAISGTSSHPGTDTQYF. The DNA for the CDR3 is TGTGCCATCAGCGGGACTAGCTCCCACCCAGGCACAGATACGCAGTATTTT.

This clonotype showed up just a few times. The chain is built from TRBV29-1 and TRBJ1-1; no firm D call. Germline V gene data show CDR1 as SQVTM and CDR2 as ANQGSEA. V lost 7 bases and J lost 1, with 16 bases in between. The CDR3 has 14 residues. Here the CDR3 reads CSARVGSGNTEAFF. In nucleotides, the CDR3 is TGCAGCGCACGCGTGGGCAGCGGGAACACTGAAGCTTTCTTT.

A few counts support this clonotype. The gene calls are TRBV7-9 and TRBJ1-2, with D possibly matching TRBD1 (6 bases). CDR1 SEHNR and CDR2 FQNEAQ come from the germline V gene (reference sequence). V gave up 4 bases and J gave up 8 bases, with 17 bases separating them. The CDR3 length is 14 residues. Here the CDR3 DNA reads TGTGCCAGCAGCTCAGTTTCGGGGGCGCCGGGCTACACCTTC. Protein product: CASSSVSGAPGYTF.

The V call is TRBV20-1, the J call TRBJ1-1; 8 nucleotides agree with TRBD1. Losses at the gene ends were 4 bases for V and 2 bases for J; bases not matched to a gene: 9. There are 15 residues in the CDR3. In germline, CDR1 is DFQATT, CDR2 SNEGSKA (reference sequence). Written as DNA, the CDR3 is TGCAGTGCTACAGAATGGACAGGGAGAAACACTGAAGCTTTCTTT. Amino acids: CSATEWTGRNTEAFF.

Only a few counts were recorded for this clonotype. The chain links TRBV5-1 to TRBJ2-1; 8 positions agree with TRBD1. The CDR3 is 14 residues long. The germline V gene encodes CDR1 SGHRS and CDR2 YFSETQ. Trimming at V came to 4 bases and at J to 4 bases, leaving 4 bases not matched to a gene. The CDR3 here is CASSPDRAYNEQFF. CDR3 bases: TGCGCCAGCAGCCCGGACAGGGCATACAATGAGCAGTTCTTC.

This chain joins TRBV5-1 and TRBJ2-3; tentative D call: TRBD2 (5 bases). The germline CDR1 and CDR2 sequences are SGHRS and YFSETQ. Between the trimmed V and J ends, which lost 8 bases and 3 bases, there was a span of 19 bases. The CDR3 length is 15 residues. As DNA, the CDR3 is TGCGCCAGTACGGACTCTTGGGCCCCTACAGATACGCAGTATTTT. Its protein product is CASTDSWAPTDTQYF. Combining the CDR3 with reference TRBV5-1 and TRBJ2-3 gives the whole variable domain KAGVTQTPRYLIKTRGQQVTLSCSPISGHRSVSWYQQTPGQGLQFLFEYFSETQRNKGNFPGRFSGRQFSNSRSEMNVSTLELGDSALYLCASTDSWAPTDTQYFGPGTRLTVL.

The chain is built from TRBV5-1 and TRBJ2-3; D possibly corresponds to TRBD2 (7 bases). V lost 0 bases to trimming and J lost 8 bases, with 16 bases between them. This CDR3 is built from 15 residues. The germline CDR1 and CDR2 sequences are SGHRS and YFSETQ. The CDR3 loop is CASSLGRGAAVTQYF. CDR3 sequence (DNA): TGCGCCAGCAGCTTGGGTCGGGGGGCCGCAGTTACGCAGTATTTT.

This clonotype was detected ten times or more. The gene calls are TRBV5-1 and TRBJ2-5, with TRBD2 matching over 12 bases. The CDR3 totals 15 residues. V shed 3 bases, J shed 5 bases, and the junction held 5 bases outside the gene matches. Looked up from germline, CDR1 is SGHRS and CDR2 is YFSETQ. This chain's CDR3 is CASSSGLAGRETQYF. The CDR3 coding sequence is TGCGCCAGCAGCTCCGGACTAGCGGGGCGGGAGACCCAGTACTTC. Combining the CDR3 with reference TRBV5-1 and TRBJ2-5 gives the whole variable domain KAGVTQTPRYLIKTRGQQVTLSCSPISGHRSVSWYQQTPGQGLQFLFEYFSETQRNKGNFPGRFSGRQFSNSRSEMNVSTLELGDSALYLCASSSGLAGRETQYFGPGTRLLVL.

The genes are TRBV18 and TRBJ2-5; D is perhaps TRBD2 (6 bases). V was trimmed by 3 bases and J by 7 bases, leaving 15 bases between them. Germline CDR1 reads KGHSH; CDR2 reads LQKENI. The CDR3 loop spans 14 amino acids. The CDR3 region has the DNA TGTGCCAGCTCACCTAGGCGCACCGGGGGGACCCAGTACTTC. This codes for CASSPRRTGGTQYF.

The CDR3 sequence is CSAATGLLSSYNEQFF. CDR3 coding DNA: TGCAGTGCGGCAACGGGACTCCTGAGCTCCTACAATGAGCAGTTCTTC. The V call is TRBV20-1, the J call TRBJ2-1, with a weak D call TRBD2 (6 bases). V was shortened by 6 bases and J by 0 bases, with 18 bases between the two germline ends. This CDR3 has 16 residues. Per germline, CDR1 DFQATT and CDR2 SNEGSKA (reference sequence).

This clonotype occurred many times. The CDR3 spells CSARDLRRGQANEQYF. The CDR3 DNA reads as TGCAGTGCTAGAGATTTACGTAGGGGACAGGCCAACGAGCAGTACTTC. This chain links TRBV20-1 with TRBJ2-7, with 8 nucleotides matching TRBD1. CDR3 length: 16 residues. J gave up 5 bases and V 0 bases, and 12 bases lay outside the gene matches. The germline V gene encodes CDR1 DFQATT and CDR2 SNEGSKA (reference sequence).

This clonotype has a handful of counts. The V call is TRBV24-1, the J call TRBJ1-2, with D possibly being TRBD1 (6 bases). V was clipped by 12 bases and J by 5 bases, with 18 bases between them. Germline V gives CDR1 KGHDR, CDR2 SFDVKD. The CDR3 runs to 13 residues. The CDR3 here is CASGGGAVYGYTF. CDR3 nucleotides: TGTGCCTCCGGTGGGGGGGCGGTGTATGGCTACACCTTC.

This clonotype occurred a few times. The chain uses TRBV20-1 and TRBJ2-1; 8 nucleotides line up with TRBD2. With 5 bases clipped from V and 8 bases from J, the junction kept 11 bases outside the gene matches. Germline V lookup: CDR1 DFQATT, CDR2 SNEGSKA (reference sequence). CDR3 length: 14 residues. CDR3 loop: CSASSAGANDEQFF. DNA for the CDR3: TGCAGTGCTTCCTCAGCGGGGGCAAATGATGAGCAGTTCTTC.

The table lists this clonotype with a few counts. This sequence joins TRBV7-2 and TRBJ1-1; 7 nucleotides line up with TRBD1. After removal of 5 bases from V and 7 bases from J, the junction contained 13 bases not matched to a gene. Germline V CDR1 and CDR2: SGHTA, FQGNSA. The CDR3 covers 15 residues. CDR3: CASSELGTALDEAFF. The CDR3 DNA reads TGTGCCAGCAGCGAGCTCGGGACAGCGCTCGATGAAGCTTTCTTT.

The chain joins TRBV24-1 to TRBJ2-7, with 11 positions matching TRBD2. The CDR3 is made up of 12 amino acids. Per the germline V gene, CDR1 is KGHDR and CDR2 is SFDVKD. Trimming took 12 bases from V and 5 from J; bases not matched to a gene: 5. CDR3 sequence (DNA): TGTGCCCCACTAGCGGGAGTAAACGAGCAGTACTTC. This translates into CAPLAGVNEQYF.

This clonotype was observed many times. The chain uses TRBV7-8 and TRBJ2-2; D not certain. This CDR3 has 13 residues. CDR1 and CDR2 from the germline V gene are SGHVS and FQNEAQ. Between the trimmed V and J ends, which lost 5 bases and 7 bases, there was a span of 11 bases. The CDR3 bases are TGTGCCAGCAGCATCGGTTCACACGGGGAGCTGTTTTTT. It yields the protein CASSIGSHGELFF.

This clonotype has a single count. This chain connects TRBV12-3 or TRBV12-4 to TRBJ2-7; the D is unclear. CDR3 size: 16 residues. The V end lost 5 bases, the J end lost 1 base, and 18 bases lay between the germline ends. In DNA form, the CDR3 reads TGTGCCAGCAGTCCTCTGGGTAGCCTGACTTCCTACGAGCAGTACTTC. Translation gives CASSPLGSLTSYEQYF.

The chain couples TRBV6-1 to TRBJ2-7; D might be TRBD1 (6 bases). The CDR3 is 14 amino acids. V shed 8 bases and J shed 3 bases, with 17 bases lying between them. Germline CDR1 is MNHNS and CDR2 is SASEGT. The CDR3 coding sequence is TGTGCCAGCCTCGGATCGGACAGATACTACGAGCAGTACTTC. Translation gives CASLGSDRYYEQYF.

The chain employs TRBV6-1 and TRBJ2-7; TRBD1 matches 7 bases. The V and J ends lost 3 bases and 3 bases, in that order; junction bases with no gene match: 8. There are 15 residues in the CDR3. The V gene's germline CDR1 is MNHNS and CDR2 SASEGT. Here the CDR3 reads CASSEPGQRGYEQYF. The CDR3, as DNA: TGTGCCAGCAGTGAGCCGGGACAGAGAGGCTACGAGCAGTACTTC.